This is a list of T cell receptor beta chains from one sample in a study. Each CDR3 protein is one row after TCRdb ran MiXCR on the 5' RACE reads. The top ten clones hold approximately 3% of a sample with 50,000 to 65,000 distinct CDR3 sequences, around 26% of them seen once. Sequencing was performed on tumor-infiltrating memory CD4+ T cells sorted from the breast tumor. These receptors were taken from a female donor with breast cancer. Each CDR3 is given with its conserved first and last residue. D genes are given only for firm matches. For some rows the clone size is stated as once, few or many, or as a class when expanded; others skip it.

J gene: TRBJ1-2
D gene: NA
clone size: NA
V gene: TRBV5-4
CDR3 protein: CASSSLKDPTSDGYTF
CDR3 DNA: TGTGCCAGCAGCTCCCTCAAGGACCCTACTTCTGATGGCTACACCTTC

J gene: TRBJ1-3
D gene: NA
clone size: many
V gene: TRBV5-6
CDR3 protein: CASSLRRDLSGNTIYF
CDR3 DNA: TGTGCCAGCAGCTTACGACGGGACCTTTCTGGAAACACCATATATTTT

J gene: TRBJ2-7
D gene: TRBD1
clone size: few
V gene: TRBV7-2
CDR3 protein: CASSLTIRQGVGEQYF
CDR3 DNA: TGTGCCAGCAGCTTAACCATAAGACAGGGAGTAGGGGAGCAGTACTTC

J gene: TRBJ2-4
D gene: NA
clone size: few
V gene: TRBV29-1
CDR3 protein: CSVGEGKNIQYF
CDR3 DNA: TGCAGCGTAGGAGAGGGCAAAAACATTCAGTACTTC

J gene: TRBJ2-7
D gene: NA
clone size: NA
V gene: TRBV6-5
CDR3 protein: CASSYGTEYEQYF
CDR3 DNA: TGTGCCAGCAGTTATGGGACCGAATACGAGCAGTACTTC

J gene: TRBJ2-5
D gene: TRBD2
clone size: NA
V gene: TRBV30
CDR3 protein: CAWRGGLAETQYF
CDR3 DNA: TGTGCCTGGAGGGGGGGACTAGCAGAGACCCAGTACTTC

J gene: TRBJ1-2
D gene: NA
clone size: NA
V gene: TRBV12-3/TRBV12-4
CDR3 protein: CASSLERFGYTF
CDR3 DNA: TGTGCCAGCAGTTTAGAACGATTTGGCTACACCTTC

J gene: TRBJ1-4
D gene: NA
clone size: NA
V gene: TRBV10-3
CDR3 protein: CAISEPDLSVEKLFF
CDR3 DNA: TGTGCCATCAGTGAGCCCGACTTAAGTGTTGAAAAACTGTTTTTT

J gene: TRBJ1-5
D gene: NA
clone size: many
V gene: TRBV7-8
CDR3 protein: CASSLERSRSNQPQHF
CDR3 DNA: TGTGCCAGCAGCTTAGAAAGGTCTCGGAGCAATCAGCCCCAGCATTTT

J gene: TRBJ2-3
D gene: NA
clone size: many
V gene: TRBV29-1
CDR3 protein: CSVERGSDTQYF
CDR3 DNA: TGCAGCGTTGAGAGGGGTTCAGATACGCAGTATTTT

J gene: TRBJ2-3
D gene: TRBD2
clone size: NA
V gene: TRBV11-3
CDR3 protein: CASSSGLAGADTQYF
CDR3 DNA: TGTGCCAGCAGCTCTGGACTAGCGGGAGCAGATACGCAGTATTTT

J gene: TRBJ1-5
D gene: TRBD1
clone size: few
V gene: TRBV20-1
CDR3 protein: CSAQRPGTGYNQPQHF
CDR3 DNA: TGCAGTGCTCAACGTCCCGGGACAGGGTACAATCAGCCCCAGCATTTT

J gene: TRBJ1-2
D gene: NA
clone size: few
V gene: TRBV9
CDR3 protein: CASSVQGRYGYTF
CDR3 DNA: TGTGCCAGCAGCGTACAGGGGAGGTATGGCTACACCTTC

J gene: TRBJ2-6
D gene: NA
clone size: medium-sized
V gene: TRBV6-2/TRBV6-3
CDR3 protein: CASNQGHSGANVLTF
CDR3 DNA: TGTGCCAGCAACCAGGGCCACTCTGGGGCCAACGTCCTGACTTTC

J gene: TRBJ2-7
D gene: TRBD1
clone size: NA
V gene: TRBV6-5
CDR3 protein: CASSYYRGYEQYF
CDR3 DNA: TGTGCCAGCAGTTACTACAGGGGCTACGAGCAGTACTTC

J gene: TRBJ2-3
D gene: TRBD2
clone size: few
V gene: TRBV7-9
CDR3 protein: CASSEGGTSGFTDTQYF
CDR3 DNA: TGTGCCAGCAGTGAGGGGGGCACTAGCGGCTTCACAGATACGCAGTATTTT

J gene: TRBJ2-7
D gene: NA
clone size: NA
V gene: TRBV7-9
CDR3 protein: CASSFTSGEQYF
CDR3 DNA: TGTGCCAGCAGCTTTACGTCGGGGGAGCAGTACTTC

J gene: TRBJ2-5
D gene: TRBD1
clone size: NA
V gene: TRBV9
CDR3 protein: CASSQMGQRQETQYF
CDR3 DNA: TGTGCCAGCAGCCAGATGGGACAGCGCCAAGAGACCCAGTACTTC

J gene: TRBJ2-3
D gene: NA
clone size: NA
V gene: TRBV28
CDR3 protein: CASSWEDTQYF
CDR3 DNA: TGTGCCAGCAGTTGGGAAGATACGCAGTATTTT